Listed here is a single TCR beta chain. Its antigen is unknown. No much larger clonotype is one base removed from it; base qualities were not supplied. In light of the paper, this sample's time point label describes: baseline pretreatment blood. Per the publication, the treatment or condition label means: 15 Gy SBRT to primary tumor, nephrectomy 4 weeks later. Serial peripheral blood from radiation-treated patients was sampled at baseline, 2 weeks and 4 weeks after SBRT to track tumor-enriched clonotypes. All patients had renal cell carcinoma with clear cell pathology. Genomic DNA for TCR sequencing was prepared using the QIAamp DNA Blood Mini Kit (Qiagen). The analyses included just those samples that passed every quality control check. This record belongs to a study of radiation and T cells in renal cell carcinoma (dated by TCRdb to the early 2020s). About the full investigation: The samples were obtained from a clinical trial, where primary renal cell carcinomas were treated with 15 Gy stereotactic body radiation therapy and then removed by nephrectomy 4 weeks afterward. In the 53 samples combined, around 3.7 million unique CDR3 nucleotide sequences were found, encoding 2.5 million to 3 million unique CDR3 amino acid sequences. TCR beta sequencing covered 50 to 55 samples in total, comprising some 25 tumors and approximately 27 peripheral blood samples. Broader findings and caveats from the paper: Blood repertoire dynamics were not followed beyond 4 weeks after treatment. The single-armed trial design could not address effects of radiation dose or scheduling on the TCR repertoire. In blood, the top tumor clonotypes increased between baseline and 2 weeks post-radiation and then shrank by 4 weeks, which suggests that tumor-resident clones expanded only transiently. Because pretreatment tumor biopsies were not available, the study could not determine whether clonotypes were already present within the tumor at baseline.

V ends up 4 bases short and J 8 bases short, with an unmatched junction base count of 6. CDR1 and CDR2 (SGHRS, YFSETQ) derive from the germline V gene. The CDR3 has 13 amino acids, counting the end cysteine and phenylalanine. Only the CDR3 DNA is retained, 39 bases long and in frame from the first base. The immunoSEQ kit was used, according to the manufacturer's recommendations, to generate TCR beta libraries from genomic DNA. Library preparation used a first multiplex PCR with proprietary primers, then a second PCR adding unique barcodes, with bead cleanups after each round. Each sample batch included a kit-provided positive control reaction and a negative control reaction. The final libraries were assessed on an Agilent 4200 TapeStation D1000 ScreenTape, pooled by volume, and quantified by qPCR. Sequencing was performed on an Illumina NextSeq500 with a MidOutput 150-cycle cartridge, and 156 Read1 and 15 Index1 cycles were run with kit custom primers. The pooled library was loaded at 0.9 to 1 pM with a roughly 22% PhiX control spike-in. The source study handled its data this way. The vendor-processed data were analyzed in R, and a clonotype was defined as all T cells that share the same CDR3 nucleotide sequence. For clone abundance analyses, frequencies were normalized to the 10,000 most abundant clones per sample. Before analysis, public T cell clones were removed, and these numbered fewer than five per sample on average. Tumor-enriched and baseline blood-enriched clonotypes were defined by at least a 32-fold difference in abundance between compartments. A beta-binomial differential abundance model was applied to find clonotypes that expanded or contracted between blood time points. The Baroni-Urbani and Buser coefficient was used to measure tumor-blood repertoire similarity, and groups were compared with two-tailed Wilcoxon tests in R. As stored in TCRdb, this immuneACCESS dataset retains in-frame rearrangements with V and J assigned. A fraction of the clones does not appear; measured against another copy, unresolved V genes explain less than half of the discrepancy, and the remainder lacks a known reason. Clone size and V and J calls were adopted from that table, with D and trimming inferred from the DNA. In this sample the table shows some 120,000 clones, around 83% of which occur a single time. The top ten clonotypes cover approximately 3% of the sample.

This clonotype originated in a woman aged 60-75 years with renal cell carcinoma. Here the chain combines TRBV5-1 and TRBJ1-2; 9 junctional bases match TRBD1. The source material was blood, sampled from a patient whose treatment included radiotherapy and nephrectomy. Here is the DNA: TGCGCCAGCAGCCGGGGACAGGGTTTAGGCTACACCTTC. Its translation is CASSRGQGLGYTF.